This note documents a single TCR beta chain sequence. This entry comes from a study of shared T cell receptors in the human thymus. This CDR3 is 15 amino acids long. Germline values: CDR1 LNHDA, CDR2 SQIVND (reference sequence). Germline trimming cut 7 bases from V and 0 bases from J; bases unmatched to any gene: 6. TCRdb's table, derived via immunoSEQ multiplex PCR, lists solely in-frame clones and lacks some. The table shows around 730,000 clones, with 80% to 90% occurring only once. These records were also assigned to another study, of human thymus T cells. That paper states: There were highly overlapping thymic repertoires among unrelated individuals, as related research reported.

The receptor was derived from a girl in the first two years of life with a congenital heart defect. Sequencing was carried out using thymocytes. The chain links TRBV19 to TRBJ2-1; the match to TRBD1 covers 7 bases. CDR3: CASTTTGSSYNEQFF. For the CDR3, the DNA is TGTGCCAGTACCACGACAGGGAGCTCCTACAATGAGCAGTTCTTC.